Listed below are T cell receptor beta chains from one sample, sequenced in a study of OX40 agonist ivuxolimab in advanced cancers. The assay was immunoSEQ multiplex PCR, and TCRdb's table has in-frame clones only and misses some. The repertoire holds some 94,000 clones, under 95% seen once, with over 0.7% in the top ten. This specimen consisted of CD4+ or CD8+ T cells sorted from blood, obtained in a trial of the OX40 agonist ivuxolimab. These receptors came from an adult with an advanced solid tumor such as melanoma, head and neck, liver or kidney cancer. Both conserved end residues are part of each CDR3. D genes are given only for firm matches. Rows give clone size only sometimes, using once, few, many, or a class for an expanded clone.

j_call: TRBJ1-2; v_call: TRBV7-2; clone_size: NA; d_call: TRBD1; cdr3_aa: CASSSDRTGPNYGYTF; cdr3_nt: TGTGCCAGCAGCTCAGACAGGACAGGGCCCAACTATGGCTACACCTTC
j_call: TRBJ2-1; v_call: TRBV18; clone_size: NA; d_call: NA; cdr3_aa: CASSPSPGPGEQFF; cdr3_nt: TGTGCCAGCTCACCTTCACCGGGACCCGGTGAGCAGTTCTTC
j_call: TRBJ2-3; v_call: TRBV21-1; clone_size: NA; d_call: NA; cdr3_aa: CASSTPPGLDTDTQYF; cdr3_nt: TGTGCCAGCAGCACCCCGCCGGGGCTAGACACAGATACGCAGTATTTT
j_call: TRBJ2-7; v_call: TRBV4-1; clone_size: once; d_call: TRBD1; cdr3_aa: CASSQSGQGTYEQYF; cdr3_nt: TGCGCCAGCAGCCAATCAGGACAGGGAACTTACGAGCAGTACTTC
j_call: TRBJ1-2; v_call: TRBV7-9; clone_size: NA; d_call: NA; cdr3_aa: CASSLVAAGKRSGGYTF; cdr3_nt: TGTGCCAGCAGCTTAGTCGCGGCAGGGAAGAGGAGTGGCGGCTACACCTTC
j_call: TRBJ2-3; v_call: TRBV11-3; clone_size: NA; d_call: NA; cdr3_aa: CASSSDRQSTDTQYF; cdr3_nt: TGTGCCAGCAGCTCCGACAGGCAGAGCACAGATACGCAGTATTTT
j_call: TRBJ1-5; v_call: TRBV30; clone_size: NA; d_call: NA; cdr3_aa: CAWSPGYQPQHF; cdr3_nt: TGTGCCTGGAGTCCAGGCTATCAGCCCCAGCATTTT
j_call: TRBJ2-5; v_call: TRBV6-5; clone_size: NA; d_call: NA; cdr3_aa: CASRKKGLETQYF; cdr3_nt: TGTGCCAGCAGGAAAAAGGGCTTAGAGACCCAGTACTTC
j_call: TRBJ1-1; v_call: TRBV7-8; clone_size: NA; d_call: TRBD1; cdr3_aa: CASSQRGLSEAFF; cdr3_nt: TGTGCCAGCAGCCAGAGGGGGCTCTCTGAAGCTTTCTTT
j_call: TRBJ2-1; v_call: TRBV9; clone_size: NA; d_call: TRBD2; cdr3_aa: CASSVGGLAGARNNEQFF; cdr3_nt: TGTGCCAGCAGCGTAGGGGGACTAGCGGGAGCAAGGAACAATGAGCAGTTCTTC
j_call: TRBJ1-3; v_call: TRBV7-9; clone_size: NA; d_call: NA; cdr3_aa: CASSLYWAGGSGNTIYF; cdr3_nt: TGTGCCAGCAGCCTATACTGGGCAGGAGGTTCTGGAAACACCATATATTTT
j_call: TRBJ2-3; v_call: TRBV7-2; clone_size: NA; d_call: NA; cdr3_aa: CASSFGGTGGTDTQYF; cdr3_nt: TGTGCCAGCAGCTTCGGCGGGACGGGGGGCACAGATACGCAGTATTTT
j_call: TRBJ2-5; v_call: TRBV7-2; clone_size: NA; d_call: NA; cdr3_aa: CASSLNPGLRETQYF; cdr3_nt: TGTGCCAGCAGCTTGAACCCGGGACTTCGAGAGACCCAGTACTTC
j_call: TRBJ2-7; v_call: TRBV27; clone_size: NA; d_call: TRBD2; cdr3_aa: CASSPSGVFSGRTYF; cdr3_nt: TGTGCCAGCAGTCCCTCCGGCGTGTTTAGCGGGAGGACTTACTTC
j_call: TRBJ1-3; v_call: TRBV4-3; clone_size: NA; d_call: NA; cdr3_aa: CASSQDGAGFGNTIYF; cdr3_nt: TGCGCCAGCAGCCAAGACGGGGCTGGGTTTGGAAACACCATATATTTT
j_call: TRBJ2-6; v_call: TRBV19; clone_size: NA; d_call: NA; cdr3_aa: CASTAQGGKRGVLTF; cdr3_nt: TGTGCCAGTACTGCACAGGGAGGTAAACGTGGCGTCCTGACTTTC
j_call: TRBJ2-7; v_call: TRBV2; clone_size: NA; d_call: TRBD1; cdr3_aa: CASRVTGVAYEQYF; cdr3_nt: TGTGCCAGCAGAGTGACAGGGGTAGCGTACGAGCAGTACTTC
j_call: TRBJ2-1; v_call: TRBV30; clone_size: NA; d_call: TRBD2; cdr3_aa: CAWSDETSDEQFF; cdr3_nt: TGTGCCTGGAGTGACGAGACTAGCGATGAGCAGTTCTTC
j_call: TRBJ2-7; v_call: TRBV18; clone_size: NA; d_call: TRBD2; cdr3_aa: CASSPDLAGGPEEQYF; cdr3_nt: TGTGCCAGCTCACCAGATCTAGCGGGAGGGCCTGAAGAGCAGTACTTC
j_call: TRBJ2-3; v_call: TRBV29-1; clone_size: NA; d_call: NA; cdr3_aa: CSVTGGLSTDTQYF; cdr3_nt: TGCAGCGTTACGGGCGGACTCAGCACAGATACGCAGTATTTT
j_call: TRBJ1-2; v_call: TRBV6-5; clone_size: NA; d_call: NA; cdr3_aa: CASSRHRQYGYTF; cdr3_nt: TGTGCCAGCAGCCGACACAGGCAGTATGGCTACACCTTC
j_call: TRBJ2-7; v_call: TRBV29-1; clone_size: NA; d_call: TRBD2; cdr3_aa: CSVRLAHEQYF; cdr3_nt: TGCAGCGTTAGACTAGCTCACGAGCAGTACTTC
j_call: TRBJ1-3; v_call: TRBV6-5; clone_size: NA; d_call: TRBD1; cdr3_aa: CASSYSARGRNTIYF; cdr3_nt: TGTGCCAGCAGTTACTCGGCCAGGGGGAGAAACACCATATATTTT
j_call: TRBJ1-1; v_call: TRBV2; clone_size: NA; d_call: NA; cdr3_aa: CASTRGGTGTEAFF; cdr3_nt: TGTGCCAGCACCAGAGGAGGAACAGGGACTGAAGCTTTCTTT
j_call: TRBJ2-3; v_call: TRBV5-5; clone_size: NA; d_call: TRBD2; cdr3_aa: CASSRAPGLAGGYDTQYF; cdr3_nt: TGTGCCAGCAGCCGAGCGCCTGGGCTAGCGGGAGGATATGATACGCAGTATTTT
j_call: TRBJ2-4; v_call: TRBV18; clone_size: NA; d_call: NA; cdr3_aa: CASSPPGRLAKNIQYF; cdr3_nt: TGTGCCAGCTCACCACCGGGGAGGTTAGCCAAAAACATTCAGTACTTC
j_call: TRBJ1-4; v_call: TRBV6-1; clone_size: NA; d_call: NA; cdr3_aa: CATARDEKLFF; cdr3_nt: TGTGCCACAGCCCGCGATGAAAAACTGTTTTTT
j_call: TRBJ1-4; v_call: TRBV30; clone_size: NA; d_call: NA; cdr3_aa: CAWTGRKATNEKLFF; cdr3_nt: TGTGCCTGGACGGGCAGGAAAGCAACTAATGAAAAACTGTTTTTT
j_call: TRBJ2-1; v_call: TRBV5-1; clone_size: NA; d_call: NA; cdr3_aa: CASSLSPTNEQFF; cdr3_nt: TGCGCCAGCAGCTTGTCCCCTACGAATGAGCAGTTCTTC
j_call: TRBJ1-1; v_call: TRBV5-1; clone_size: NA; d_call: NA; cdr3_aa: CASSFAAAGDTEAFF; cdr3_nt: TGCGCCAGCAGCTTCGCGGCAGCGGGGGACACTGAAGCTTTCTTT
j_call: TRBJ2-1; v_call: TRBV5-6; clone_size: NA; d_call: NA; cdr3_aa: CASSFSSSYNEQFF; cdr3_nt: TGTGCCAGCAGCTTTAGTTCTTCCTACAATGAGCAGTTCTTC
j_call: TRBJ2-2; v_call: TRBV18; clone_size: NA; d_call: NA; cdr3_aa: CASSERGTRPGELFF; cdr3_nt: TGTGCCAGCTCAGAGCGCGGGACTCGGCCCGGGGAGCTGTTTTTT
j_call: TRBJ1-2; v_call: TRBV10-3; clone_size: NA; d_call: TRBD1; cdr3_aa: CAIAGTVNYGYTF; cdr3_nt: TGTGCCATTGCCGGGACAGTTAACTATGGCTACACCTTC
j_call: TRBJ1-1; v_call: TRBV7-3; clone_size: few; d_call: NA; cdr3_aa: CASSLMQNTEAFF; cdr3_nt: TGTGCCAGCAGCTTAATGCAGAACACTGAAGCTTTCTTT
j_call: TRBJ2-2; v_call: TRBV5-4; clone_size: NA; d_call: NA; cdr3_aa: CASTNGVLGAGELFF; cdr3_nt: TGTGCCAGCACCAATGGGGTCTTGGGAGCCGGGGAGCTGTTTTTT
j_call: TRBJ1-3; v_call: TRBV5-3; clone_size: NA; d_call: NA; cdr3_aa: CARSLGTPREGGNTIYF; cdr3_nt: TGTGCCAGAAGCTTGGGGACCCCCAGGGAAGGTGGAAACACCATATATTTT
j_call: TRBJ2-3; v_call: TRBV11-3; clone_size: NA; d_call: TRBD2; cdr3_aa: CASSLAGTSRGPGNTQYF; cdr3_nt: TGTGCCAGCAGCTTAGCCGGGACTAGCAGGGGACCGGGGAATACGCAGTATTTT
j_call: TRBJ2-5; v_call: TRBV5-1; clone_size: NA; d_call: TRBD1; cdr3_aa: CASSLGTGRETQYF; cdr3_nt: TGCGCCAGCAGCTTGGGGACAGGGCGGGAGACCCAGTACTTC
j_call: TRBJ1-5; v_call: TRBV19; clone_size: NA; d_call: TRBD1; cdr3_aa: CASSQAGQGGVQPQHF; cdr3_nt: TGTGCCAGTAGTCAAGCAGGACAGGGCGGGGTTCAGCCCCAGCATTTT
j_call: TRBJ1-2; v_call: TRBV5-4; clone_size: NA; d_call: NA; cdr3_aa: CASSLEVGRNYGYTF; cdr3_nt: TGTGCCAGCAGCTTGGAGGTGGGCCGTAACTATGGCTACACCTTC